The entry below gives a single T cell receptor (beta chain) sequence along with its context. What it binds is not known. This sample's time point: week 3, after first cycle of checkpoint inhibitor. Patients with prior systemic cancer treatment, concomitant immunosuppressants, or other active malignancies were excluded. This sample was taken from a study of blood T cell dynamics during melanoma immunotherapy. Germline-derived CDR1 and CDR2 are SGHRS and YFSETQ. This CDR3 has 16 residues. V was clipped by 0 bases and J by 8 bases; unmatched bases: 11. A fixed DNA input of around 0.35 ug was used per bulk PBMC sample. Produced via immunoSEQ multiplex PCR; TCRdb's table is partial and in-frame only. The repertoire includes around 6,700 clones, about 85% of them detected once, and 30% to 40% sits in the top ten. Study findings and constraints: The study could not tell melanoma-specific clones from general immune activation.

The J gene is TRBJ2-1, the V gene TRBV5-1; 7 bases line up with TRBD2. Specimen: blood, collected from a patient treated with checkpoint blockade. The sequence came from a human donor with melanoma. Some clones in this sample may be carry-over from other donors' samples. The CDR3 DNA follows: TGCGCCAGCAGCTTGGGCCACTTGCGGGAGAGTGATGAGCAGTTCTTC. Protein sequence: CASSLGHLRESDEQFF.